A single sample is the source of the 18 T cell receptor beta chains below, sequenced in a study of T-cell memory formation after mild COVID-19. TCRdb reprocessed the 5' RACE reads via MiXCR and lists one record per CDR3 protein. The profile shows 250,000 to 350,000 distinct CDR3 sequences, around 19% of them singletons. Sequenced: PBMCs or a T cell subset sorted from them (not recorded which). The receptors come from a man between 18 and 35 years old who had mild COVID-19 (a few samples of this study predate the infection). Cell type and time point are not known.

This clonotype was observed a few times. V usage is TRBV6-6 and J usage is TRBJ2-7; D is ambiguous. V lost 4 bases, J lost 4 bases, and 11 bases lay in between. Per the germline V gene, CDR1 is MNHNY and CDR2 is SVGAGI (reference sequence). The CDR3 runs to 13 residues. The CDR3 region has the DNA TGTGCCAGCAGTTTGAACAGAGAGTACGAGCAGTACTTC. Translation gives CASSLNREYEQYF.

The DNA for the CDR3 is TGCGCCAGCGGGGTCTCGGAGCGGGAGACCCAGTACTTC. As protein: CASGVSERETQYF. The chain uses TRBV5-1 and TRBJ2-5; D is perhaps TRBD2 (5 bases). Per the germline V gene, CDR1 is SGHRS and CDR2 is YFSETQ. CDR3 length: 13 amino acids. The germline V and J ends were trimmed by 7 bases and 5 bases, with 15 bases remaining between them.

Details on this clonotype: A much larger clone lies a single base off, so this may be a read error. The J gene is TRBJ2-6, the V gene TRBV12-3 or TRBV12-4; TRBD1 matches 7 bases. J gave up 6 bases and V 6 bases, and 17 bases lay outside the gene matches. CDR3 length: 18 amino acids. The CDR3 region has the DNA TGTGCCAGCAGCACCGAGGGAGACAGGGACAGTTTGGCCAACGTCCTGACTTTC. It yields the protein CASSTEGDRDSLANVLTF.

The chain links TRBV4-3 to TRBJ2-1; D call uncertain. V lost 0 bases and J 4 bases, leaving 19 bases between the germline ends. The CDR3 runs to 18 residues. The germline CDR1 and CDR2 sequences are LGHNA and YSLEER. The CDR3 sequence: CASSQDVPGPRLYNEQFF. In DNA, the CDR3 is TGCGCCAGCAGCCAAGATGTTCCGGGCCCGAGATTGTACAATGAGCAGTTCTTC.

The chain recombines TRBV10-3 with TRBJ2-7, with D maybe TRBD2 (6 bases). This CDR3 is 13 amino acids long. V lost 0 bases, J lost 5 bases, and 8 bases lay in between. Per the germline V gene, CDR1 is ENHRY and CDR2 is SYGVKD. CDR3 sequence: CAISESTGDEQYF. The CDR3 DNA reads as TGTGCCATCAGTGAGTCTACGGGGGACGAGCAGTACTTC.

This clonotype was recorded a few times. This sequence joins TRBV5-1 and TRBJ2-7; TRBD1 aligns across 9 bases. The CDR3 loop spans 15 amino acids. The V and J ends lost 4 bases and 4 bases, in that order; junction bases with no gene match: 9. Germline V CDR1 and CDR2: SGHRS, YFSETQ. This CDR3 is CASSPSGTGFYEQYF. CDR3 in DNA: TGCGCCAGCAGCCCTTCCGGGACAGGGTTTTACGAGCAGTACTTC.

V usage is TRBV5-1 and J usage is TRBJ2-1; TRBD2 matches at 16 bases. The CDR3 covers 16 residues. Germline CDR1 SGHRS, CDR2 YFSETQ. V was pared by 3 bases and J by 8 bases, with 5 bases of the junction left unmatched. The CDR3 region has the DNA TGCGCCAGCAGCTGGGCCGGGACTAGCGGGGGGGATGAGCAGTTCTTC. Protein product: CASSWAGTSGGDEQFF.

The chain is built from TRBV20-1 and TRBJ2-1; D remains unclear. V gave up 5 bases and J gave up 5 bases, with 13 bases separating them. The CDR3 sequence is 13 residues long. The germline gives CDR1 DFQATT, CDR2 SNEGSKA (reference sequence). CDR3 region: CSAGRPPDNEQFF. The CDR3, as DNA: TGCAGTGCTGGACGTCCACCAGACAATGAGCAGTTCTTC.

This clonotype occurred many times. V gene TRBV7-7 combines with J gene TRBJ2-1, with no clear D. The V and J ends lost 1 base and 8 bases respectively, with 9 bases between them. This CDR3 is built from 13 residues. Per the germline V gene, CDR1 is SSHAT and CDR2 is FNYEAQ (reference sequence). The CDR3: CASSLDGGDEQFF. The CDR3 bases are TGTGCCAGCAGCTTAGATGGTGGGGATGAGCAGTTCTTC.

This clonotype turned up a few times. This sequence joins TRBV28 and TRBJ2-1; 11 bases are a match to TRBD2. The CDR3 covers 15 residues. Trimming removed 8 bases from V and 5 bases from J; junction bases left unmatched: 8. Germline CDR1 MDHEN, CDR2 SYDVKM. The CDR3 DNA reads as TGTGCCAGCTACTCGACTAGCGGGATAGACAATGAGCAGTTCTTC. Its protein is CASYSTSGIDNEQFF.

The CDR3, as DNA: TGTGCCAGCAGCCATACTAGCGGGGTCCAAGAGACCCAGTACTTC. Protein product: CASSHTSGVQETQYF. The rearrangement uses TRBV4-2 and TRBJ2-5, with 10 positions matching TRBD2. CDR1 is LGHNA, CDR2 YNFKEQ, per germline. V lost 3 bases to trimming and J lost 1 base; unmatched junction nucleotides: 2. The CDR3 is 15 amino acids.

The rearrangement uses TRBV15 and TRBJ1-1; the D is unclear. V was cut by 9 bases and J by 1 base, with 9 bases left in between. The CDR3 has 12 residues. Germline loops: CDR1 LNHNV, CDR2 YYDKDF (reference sequence). This CDR3 is CATGLWNTEAFF. The CDR3 DNA reads TGTGCCACAGGGCTATGGAACACTGAAGCTTTCTTT.

This clonotype was seen a handful of times. The chain uses TRBV4-2 and TRBJ2-5, with D possibly being TRBD2 (6 bases). The ends were cut back, 0 bases at V and 2 bases at J, with 13 bases in the middle. Germline V lookup: CDR1 LGHNA, CDR2 YNFKEQ. The CDR3 loop spans 16 amino acids. CDR3 region: CASSQDYAGQQETQYF. CDR3 bases: TGTGCCAGCAGCCAAGATTACGCGGGGCAACAAGAGACCCAGTACTTC.

This clonotype was observed many times. J is TRBJ2-1 and V is TRBV11-1; 10 nucleotides agree with TRBD1. Per germline, CDR1 SGHAT and CDR2 FQDESV (reference sequence). The CDR3 is 15 amino acids. Germline trimming cut 5 bases from V and 10 bases from J; bases unmatched to any gene: 11. DNA for the CDR3: TGTGCCAGCAGCATTATCTCCGGACAGGGGGTCGAGCAGTTCTTC. Amino acids: CASSIISGQGVEQFF.

The rearrangement uses TRBV5-1 and TRBJ2-3, with D possibly being TRBD1 or TRBD2 (5 bases each). This CDR3 region has 15 residues. V gave up 3 bases and J gave up 3 bases, with 14 bases separating them. CDR1 and CDR2 (germline): SGHRS, YFSETQ. CDR3 DNA sequence: TGCGCCAGCAGCTCGACGGGGACGGGAACAGATACGCAGTATTTT. Protein product: CASSSTGTGTDTQYF.

The rearrangement links TRBV20-1 to TRBJ1-1, with D uncertain. Germline CDR1 and CDR2: DFQATT and SNEGSKA (reference sequence). This CDR3 is built from 13 residues. Deletions cut 0 bases from V and 3 bases from J, with 8 bases between. The CDR3 bases are TGCAGTGCTAGAGATCGTTCAGACACTGAAGCTTTCTTT. It translates to CSARDRSDTEAFF.

At least ten counts were recorded for this clonotype. The chain recombines TRBV7-9 with TRBJ2-3, with D possibly being TRBD2 (6 bases). The V end lost 5 bases, the J end lost 5 bases, and 17 bases lay between the germline ends. CDR3 length equals 15 residues. The germline CDR1 and CDR2 sequences are SEHNR and FQNEAQ (reference sequence). DNA of the CDR3: TGTGCCAGCAGCGGTGGCGGGGTGTCAGGAGATACGCAGTATTTT. It yields the protein CASSGGGVSGDTQYF.

Only a few counts were recorded for this clonotype. The chain has TRBV7-9 and TRBJ1-4, with unresolved D. Trimming stripped 5 bases from V and 7 bases from J, with 11 bases between. This CDR3 has 13 amino acids. Germline V gene lookup returns CDR1 SEHNR and CDR2 FQNEAQ (reference sequence). The CDR3 DNA reads TGTGCCAGCAGCGGGAACTGGGGTGAAAAACTGTTTTTT. Its protein is CASSGNWGEKLFF.